The clone carrying this T cell receptor beta chain was seen at least ten times. TCRdb used MiXCR to reprocess the 5' RACE reads, holding one entry per CDR3 protein. This table has about 33,000 distinct CDR3 sequences, approximately 5.2% appearing once. This sample is drawn from a study of early T cells in non-severe SARS-CoV-2 infection. Germline lookup yields CDR1 SEHNR and CDR2 FQNEAQ (reference sequence). CDR3 length equals 13 residues. Trimming removed 2 bases at V and 4 bases at J, with 7 bases between. Specimen: whole blood. This TCR was recovered from an adult who was a healthcare worker with PCR-confirmed SARS-CoV-2 infection or an uninfected control (not recorded which). This sequence joins TRBV7-9 and TRBJ2-3; D uncertain. The DNA for the CDR3 is TGTGCCAGCAGCTTATTGGCGGCAGATACGCAGTATTTT. Translation gives CASSLLAADTQYF. Variable domain in full (rest from reference TRBV7-9 and TRBJ2-3): DTGVSQNPRHKITKRGQNVTFRCDPISEHNRLYWYRQTLGQGPEFLTYFQNEAQLEKSRLLSDRFSAERPKGSFSTLEIQRTEQGDSAMYLCASSLLAADTQYFGPGTRLTVL.